Below, 32 T cell receptor beta chains from the same sample are listed, as sequenced in a study of blood T cell repertoires in COVID-19. Produced via immunoSEQ multiplex PCR; TCRdb's table is partial and in-frame only. Among almost 200,000 clones, less than 90% were seen once, and the ten largest hold 0.78%. Sequencing was performed on peripheral blood. These receptors were collected from a woman in her 70s with acute or convalescent COVID-19.

This clone has only one observation. This chain links TRBV6-6 with TRBJ2-2; D perhaps matches TRBD1 (5 bases). There are 14 residues in the CDR3. CDR1 and CDR2 (germline): MNHNY, SVGAGI (reference sequence). V lost 6 bases and J 2 bases, leaving 10 bases between the germline ends. CDR3 in amino acids: CASRSGHNTGELFF. CDR3 sequence (DNA): TGTGCCAGCAGAAGTGGACACAACACCGGGGAGCTGTTTTTT.

J is TRBJ1-5 and V is TRBV2; possibly TRBD1 for D (5 bases). This CDR3 contains 16 residues. The germline V and J ends were trimmed by 1 base and 4 bases, with 14 bases remaining between them. The germline V gene encodes CDR1 SNHLY and CDR2 FYNNEI. As DNA, the CDR3 is TGTGCCAGCAGTGAAGTCGGGGGAAGTTGGAATCAGCCCCAGCATTTT. It is translated as CASSEVGGSWNQPQHF.

The chain links TRBV5-1 to TRBJ2-5; D not certain. The CDR3 is 14 amino acids. V shed 1 base and J shed 1 base, with 8 bases lying between them. The germline V gene has CDR1 SGHRS and CDR2 YFSETQ. This chain's CDR3 is CASSLIPSQETQYF. The CDR3 region has the DNA TGCGCCAGCAGCTTGATTCCGAGCCAAGAGACCCAGTACTTC.

The chain joins TRBV2 to TRBJ2-1; 8 nucleotides line up with TRBD1. The CDR3 length is 16 residues. Germline CDR1 and CDR2: SNHLY and FYNNEI. V was pared by 2 bases and J by 6 bases, with 9 bases of the junction left unmatched. The CDR3 here is CASSETGTGIFNEQFF. The CDR3 DNA follows: TGTGCCAGCAGTGAAACCGGGACAGGTATTTTCAATGAGCAGTTCTTC.

V and J are TRBV9 and TRBJ2-2; possible D gene TRBD2, 6 bases. V lost 0 bases to trimming and J lost 7 bases, with 13 bases between them. The CDR3 runs 15 residues. Germline CDR1 reads SGDLS; CDR2 reads YYNGEE. CDR3 loop: CASSVEASADGELFF. The DNA for the CDR3 is TGTGCCAGCAGCGTAGAAGCTAGCGCGGACGGGGAGCTGTTTTTT.

The V call is TRBV5-1, the J call TRBJ2-2, with TRBD1 matching 9 bases. Germline V gives CDR1 SGHRS, CDR2 YFSETQ. J was trimmed by 1 base and V by 6 bases; bases with no gene match: 7. This CDR3 is built from 16 residues. CDR3 in DNA: TGCGCCAGCACCTTAACGGGACAGGGGAACACCGGGGAGCTGTTTTTT. Its translation is CASTLTGQGNTGELFF. Variable domain in full (rest from reference TRBV5-1 and TRBJ2-2): KAGVTQTPRYLIKTRGQQVTLSCSPISGHRSVSWYQQTPGQGLQFLFEYFSETQRNKGNFPGRFSGRQFSNSRSEMNVSTLELGDSALYLCASTLTGQGNTGELFFGEGSRLTVL.

The rearrangement joins TRBV21-1 to TRBJ1-3. TRBV21-1 is tagged as a pseudogene. This CDR3 is built from 16 residues. The CDR3 region is CASSACGSFQGNTIYF. The CDR3 nucleotides are TGTGCCAGCAGCGCCTGCGGGAGCTTCCAGGGAAACACCATATATTTT.

The rearrangement uses TRBV18 and TRBJ1-2; 7 nucleotides line up with TRBD1. CDR3 length equals 15 residues. The V gene's germline CDR1 is KGHSH and CDR2 LQKENI. The junction had 9 bases not matched to a gene; V was cut back by 1 base and J by 7 bases. CDR3: CASSPQGAVGRGYTF. CDR3 DNA: TGTGCCAGCTCACCACAGGGGGCGGTTGGACGTGGCTACACCTTC.

V is TRBV18 and J is TRBJ1-2; D perhaps matches TRBD1 (5 bases). Looked up from germline, CDR1 is KGHSH and CDR2 is LQKENI. This CDR3 is 14 amino acids long. V lost 3 bases and J lost 3, with 11 bases in between. CDR3 sequence reads: CASSPVSRDYGYTF. The CDR3 nucleotides are TGTGCCAGCTCACCCGTGTCCAGGGACTATGGCTACACCTTC.

This sequence joins TRBV28 and TRBJ1-2; perhaps TRBD1 as D (5 bases). V was pared by 6 bases and J by 3 bases, with 20 bases between. CDR3 length: 16 amino acids. Germline V gene lookup returns CDR1 MDHEN and CDR2 SYDVKM. The CDR3 loop reads CASRSRGTPLDYGYTF. CDR3 DNA sequence: TGTGCCAGCAGATCCCGGGGGACTCCGCTAGACTATGGCTACACCTTC.

The rearrangement joins TRBV5-1 to TRBJ2-2; D is uncertain. Trimming removed 4 bases from V and 1 base from J, with 11 bases in between. Germline values: CDR1 SGHRS, CDR2 YFSETQ. The CDR3 extends over 15 amino acids. The CDR3 sequence is CASSPGQVNTGELFF. As DNA, the CDR3 is TGCGCCAGCAGCCCTGGGCAAGTGAACACCGGGGAGCTGTTTTTT. Using reference TRBV5-1 and TRBJ2-2 for the parts outside the CDR3, the full variable domain is KAGVTQTPRYLIKTRGQQVTLSCSPISGHRSVSWYQQTPGQGLQFLFEYFSETQRNKGNFPGRFSGRQFSNSRSEMNVSTLELGDSALYLCASSPGQVNTGELFFGEGSRLTVL.

The chain carries TRBV3-1 (or the pseudogene TRBV3-2) and TRBJ2-1; 7 positions agree with TRBD2. Germline V gene data show CDR1 as LGHDT and CDR2 as YNNKEL (reference sequence). V lost 4 bases and J lost 3; bases outside the gene matches: 6. The CDR3 totals 15 residues. CDR3 in DNA: TGTGCCAGCAGCCGAACTAGCGAACTCTACAATGAGCAGTTCTTC. It yields the protein CASSRTSELYNEQFF.

The chain combines TRBV2 with TRBJ1-4, with 9 bases fitting TRBD1. The germline V gene has CDR1 SNHLY and CDR2 FYNNEI. The CDR3 sequence is 14 residues long. After removal of 6 bases from V and 4 bases from J, the junction contained 3 bases not matched to a gene. DNA for the CDR3: TGTGCCAGCAGCCGACAGGGGGGTAATGAAAAACTGTTTTTT. It encodes CASSRQGGNEKLFF.

This sequence joins TRBV3-1 (or the pseudogene TRBV3-2) and TRBJ2-7, with TRBD2 identical over 7 bases. The germline V gene has CDR1 LGHDT and CDR2 YNNKEL (reference sequence). This CDR3 spans 13 amino acids. V shed 1 base and J 12 bases; nucleotides not matched to a gene: 9. In nucleotides, the CDR3 is TGTGCCAGCAGCCAAGGGACTAGAGAATTTCGGTACTTC. Its protein product is CASSQGTREFRYF.

The chain combines TRBV7-9 with TRBJ1-6, with TRBD1 identical over 7 bases. Trimming at V came to 11 bases and at J to 3 bases, leaving 22 bases not matched to a gene. This CDR3 has 19 residues. Germline loops: CDR1 SEHNR, CDR2 FQNEAQ (reference sequence). This CDR3 is CADHMALITRTGYNSPLHF. The DNA of the CDR3 is TGTGCCGACCATATGGCCTTAATTACCCGGACAGGCTATAATTCACCCCTCCACTTT.

The rearrangement links TRBV6-5 to TRBJ1-2; no clear D gene. The germline V gene encodes CDR1 MNHEY and CDR2 SVGAGI. The CDR3 extends over 15 amino acids. Trimming pared 2 bases from V and 0 bases from J, leaving 10 bases between. The CDR3 DNA reads TGTGCCAGCAGTTACGTGGCCGGGGCTAACTATGGCTACACCTTC. This codes for CASSYVAGANYGYTF.

This chain joins TRBV9 and TRBJ1-1; D is undetermined. CDR3 size: 15 residues. V was trimmed by 0 bases and J by 1 base, leaving 10 bases between them. Germline V lookup: CDR1 SGDLS, CDR2 YYNGEE. The CDR3 DNA reads as TGTGCCAGCAGCGTAGGGTGGACTGGGAACACTGAAGCTTTCTTT. Its translation: CASSVGWTGNTEAFF.

This rearrangement joins TRBV7-3 to TRBJ2-7, with 10 positions matching TRBD1. Per the germline V gene, CDR1 is SGHTA and CDR2 is FQGTGA. This CDR3 has 15 amino acids. V trimming: 5 bases; J trimming: 7 bases; junction bases outside the gene matches: 11. Here the CDR3 reads CASSARTGGSPEQYF. DNA for the CDR3: TGTGCCAGCAGCGCCCGGACAGGGGGTTCGCCGGAGCAGTACTTC.

To note about this clone: Other DNA sequences in the same sample also yield this CDR3. The genes are TRBV3-1 (or the pseudogene TRBV3-2) and TRBJ1-5; no firm D call. Germline V gives CDR1 LGHDT, CDR2 YNNKEL (reference sequence). CDR3 length equals 13 residues. V lost 0 bases, J lost 6 bases, and 6 bases lay in between. This chain's CDR3 is CASSQDLRQPQHF. The CDR3 nucleotides read TGTGCCAGCAGCCAAGATCTGCGTCAGCCCCAGCATTTT.

The chain has TRBV7-3 and TRBJ2-5, with 14 bases fitting TRBD2. Germline V gives CDR1 SGHTA, CDR2 FQGTGA. The CDR3 totals 15 residues. V shed 5 bases and J 4 bases; nucleotides not matched to a gene: 3. CDR3 DNA sequence: TGTGCCAGCAGCGGGACTAGCGGGAGAGGAGAGACCCAGTACTTC. It translates to CASSGTSGRGETQYF.

The rearrangement uses TRBV2 and TRBJ1-3; tentatively, D is TRBD1 (6 bases). V lost 6 bases and J lost 7, with 13 bases in between. This CDR3 is 13 amino acids long. Germline assignment: CDR1 SNHLY and CDR2 FYNNEI. The CDR3 DNA reads as TGTGCCAGCAGCGGGGACACCCGGAACACCATATATTTT. It is translated as CASSGDTRNTIYF.

For this clone: Other DNA sequences from this sample encode an identical CDR3 as well. V and J are TRBV18 and TRBJ1-2; 8 bases fit TRBD1. The CDR3 totals 14 residues. V gave up 3 bases and J gave up 4 bases; unmatched junction bases: 4. The germline gives CDR1 KGHSH, CDR2 LQKENI. CDR3 in DNA: TGTGCCAGCTCACCTAGGACAGGGCCCTATGGCTACACCTTC. This sequence encodes CASSPRTGPYGYTF.

This chain joins TRBV3-1 (or the pseudogene TRBV3-2) and TRBJ2-7, with 15 bases matching TRBD2. Trimming cost V 6 bases and J 1 base; bases outside gene matches: 7. There are 17 residues in the CDR3. CDR1 LGHDT and CDR2 YNNKEL come from the germline V gene (reference sequence). CDR3 loop: CASSRTSGGADSYEQYF. The CDR3 nucleotides read TGTGCCAGCAGTCGGACTAGCGGGGGGGCCGATTCCTACGAGCAGTACTTC.

The V gene is TRBV25-1, the J gene TRBJ2-3, with D tentatively TRBD1 (5 bases). V was pared by 4 bases and J by 3 bases, with 8 bases between. CDR3 length: 13 residues. From germline, CDR1 is MGHDK and CDR2 SYGVNS. The CDR3 DNA reads TGTGCCAGCAGTGTACGGACAACAGATACGCAGTATTTT. Amino acids: CASSVRTTDTQYF.

The gene calls are TRBV7-2 and TRBJ1-2; 7 bases line up with TRBD1. Germline lookup yields CDR1 SGHTA and CDR2 FQGNSA. The CDR3 extends over 14 amino acids. Trimming took 1 base from V and 2 from J; bases not matched to a gene: 1. The CDR3 nucleotides read TGTGCCAGCAGCTTAGTACAGGGGAACTATGGCTACACCTTC. Protein: CASSLVQGNYGYTF.

Details on this clone: Compared with germline, one end of the junction differs, possibly owing to a read error. The chain carries TRBV15 and TRBJ2-5, with D possibly TRBD2 on 5 matching bases. The CDR3 is made up of 14 amino acids. Germline CDR1 LNHNV, CDR2 YYDKDF (reference sequence). DNA for the CDR3: TGTGCCACCAGCAAGGACGGAGGCCAACAGACCCAGTACTTC. It yields the protein CATSKDGGQQTQYF.

V gene TRBV9 combines with J gene TRBJ2-1, with D possibly being TRBD2 (6 bases). This CDR3 contains 13 residues. Trimming shortened V by 0 bases and J by 7 bases, and 8 bases separated the two germline ends. Per the germline V gene, CDR1 is SGDLS and CDR2 is YYNGEE. CDR3 in DNA: TGTGCCAGCAGCGTAGCGGGAGAGAATGAGCAGTTCTTC. Its translation is CASSVAGENEQFF.

CDR3 DNA: TGTGCCAGTAGTCTGGACAGGCCGAACACTGAAGCTTTCTTT. It codes for CASSLDRPNTEAFF. V usage is TRBV19 and J usage is TRBJ1-1; 7 bases fit TRBD1. Germline CDR1 is LNHDA and CDR2 is SQIVND (reference sequence). The CDR3 runs 14 residues. After removal of 5 bases from V and 1 base from J, the junction contained 4 bases not matched to a gene.

The J gene is TRBJ1-1, the V gene TRBV18; 7 positions agree with TRBD1. Per germline, CDR1 KGHSH and CDR2 LQKENI. The length of the CDR3 is 14 residues. J was trimmed by 5 bases and V by 6 bases; bases with no gene match: 9. The CDR3 DNA is TGTGCCAGCTCGACCCCGACAGGGCCTACTGAAGCTTTCTTT. It is translated as CASSTPTGPTEAFF.

This sequence joins TRBV6-6 and TRBJ2-5, with D possibly TRBD2 on 6 matching bases. The CDR3 is 13 residues long. The V end was cut by 7 bases, the J end by 5 bases, with 14 bases between. Germline loops: CDR1 MNHNY, CDR2 SVGAGI (reference sequence). The CDR3 DNA follows: TGTGCCAGCACACCGGGAGTCGGGGAGACCCAGTACTTC. Residues: CASTPGVGETQYF.

The J gene is TRBJ2-6, the V gene TRBV7-2, with D possibly being TRBD1 (5 bases). Germline CDR1 reads SGHTA; CDR2 reads FQGNSA. The CDR3 extends over 15 amino acids. Trimming removed 5 bases at V and 0 bases at J, with 8 bases between. The CDR3 loop reads CASSDQGSGANVLTF. The CDR3 DNA is TGTGCCAGCAGCGACCAGGGCTCTGGGGCCAACGTCCTGACTTTC.

The chain combines TRBV5-1 with TRBJ2-1, with 10 bases that match TRBD2. This CDR3 contains 14 residues. With V trimmed by 5 bases and J by 4 bases, 3 bases remained unmatched. The germline gives CDR1 SGHRS, CDR2 YFSETQ. This CDR3 reads CASRLAGEYNEQFF. The CDR3 nucleotides are TGCGCCAGCAGGCTAGCGGGAGAATACAATGAGCAGTTCTTC.